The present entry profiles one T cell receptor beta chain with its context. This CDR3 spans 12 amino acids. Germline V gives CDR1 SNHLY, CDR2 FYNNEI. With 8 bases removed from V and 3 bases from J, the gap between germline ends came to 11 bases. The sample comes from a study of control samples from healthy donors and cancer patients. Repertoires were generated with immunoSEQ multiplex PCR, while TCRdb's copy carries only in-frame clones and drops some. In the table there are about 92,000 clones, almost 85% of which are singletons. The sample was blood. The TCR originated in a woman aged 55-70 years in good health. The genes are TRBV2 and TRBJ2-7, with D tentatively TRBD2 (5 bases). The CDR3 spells CASRETYYEQYF. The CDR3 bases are TGTGCCAGCCGGGAAACTTACTACGAGCAGTACTTC.